The clone carrying this TCR beta chain was seen a few times. This entry comes from a study of identical twins. TCRdb re-called the 5' RACE reads through MiXCR, storing one row per CDR3 protein. The repertoire holds 200,000 to 250,000 distinct CDR3 sequences, with around 8.1% as singletons. These same records also appear under a second study, on yellow fever vaccine responses in identical twins.

Source material: memory (CD45RO+) T cells sorted from blood. This TCR derives from a woman aged 18-29 years in good health.

The CDR3 loop reads CASGFPSGRADTGELFF. The CDR3 region has the DNA TGTGCTAGTGGTTTTCCTAGCGGGAGGGCCGACACCGGGGAGCTGTTTTTT. The rearrangement uses TRBV12-5 and TRBJ2-2; 12 bases match TRBD2. V lost 3 bases to trimming and J lost 3 bases; unmatched junction nucleotides: 5. Germline lookup yields CDR1 LGHNT and CDR2 FRNRAP. This CDR3 has 17 amino acids.